This T cell receptor beta chain is drawn from a study of T-cell memory formation after mild COVID-19. TCRdb called the 5' RACE reads again in MiXCR, with one record for every CDR3 protein. The data show about 320,000 distinct CDR3 sequences, with 14% seen just once and around 20% held by the top ten. A few counts support this clonotype. CDR1 SEHNR and CDR2 FQNEAQ come from the germline V gene (reference sequence). V was trimmed by 5 bases and J by 5 bases, leaving 19 bases between them. This CDR3 has 15 residues. This chain joins TRBV7-9 and TRBJ2-7; D may be TRBD1 (6 bases). The receptor's source is a man aged 18-30 years who had mild COVID-19 (a few samples of this study predate the infection). Cell type and time point are not known. The sample consisted of PBMCs or a T cell subset sorted from them (not recorded which). The CDR3 is CASSNGAWGRDEQYV. DNA for the CDR3: TGTGCCAGCAGCAATGGAGCATGGGGGCGGGACGAGCAGTACGTC.